This TCR beta chain was identified during a study of a mutant IDH1 vaccine in newly diagnosed glioma (dated by TCRdb to the early 2020s). Regarding the study in general: Patients received eight vaccinations in weeks 1, 3, 5, 7, 11, 15, 19 and 23, corresponding to visits V03 through V10. Prior to enrollment, patients had been given standard therapy consisting of radiotherapy alone, temozolomide alone, or radiochemotherapy with temozolomide, with the combination given to most patients. Longitudinal TCRB deep sequencing was done for 25 treated patients, wherever samples were available for exploratory analyses. Vaccination began 4-6 weeks after radiotherapy alone, or alongside temozolomide cycles in the chemotherapy-containing groups. Six visits were used for peripheral blood collection: V03 (baseline), V05, V07, V10, V12 and V13. Of the approximately 30 treated patients, around 62% were male and roughly 40% were female, and a mean age of about 37 years was recorded.

V is clipped by 1 base and J by 5 bases, and the sequence between their germline boundaries is 12 bases long. CDR1 and CDR2 were assigned from the germline V gene as SGHTA and FQGNSA. From cysteine to phenylalanine, the CDR3 is 14 amino acids long. Solely the CDR3 DNA is kept, with 42 bases framed from the first base. With respect to this clone: The target of this receptor is not known. There are no base qualities to consult, and no much larger clone falls within one base.

Study-wide findings and limitations: Selection of PBMC samples for TCRB deep sequencing was based on availability. Changes in the top peripheral T cell clonotypes picked up by TCRB sequencing did not appear to be linked to pseudoprogression. The authors noted that analyses of patient blood samples could not be reproduced because of sample limitations. Immune responses induced by the vaccine were seen in 90% to 95% of patients across multiple MHC alleles.

Libraries came from the immunoSEQ multiplex PCR assay. Rearranged TCR beta chain sequences were amplified with the hsTCRB Kit following the manufacturer's protocol. An Illumina MiSeq was used to sequence the TCRB libraries. The authors' pipeline ran thus. Demultiplexing, trimming and gene mapping were performed with the kit vendor's proprietary platform. Drawn from immuneACCESS, this table holds only the in-frame rearrangements with V and J called that TCRdb kept. Clones are partly lost; checked studies trace under half to an unresolved V gene and leave the rest unexplained. V, J and clone size derive from that table, while D and trimming were established from the DNA sequence. This sample holds some 37,000 clones; about four fifths were observed only once. In total, the top ten clones hold around 5.9% of the sample. In the paper's terms, the time point label means: week 5, during vaccination. Every vaccine dose consisted of 300 ug of a 20-mer mutant IDH1 peptide in Montanide, administered subcutaneously together with topical imiquimod. Donors had newly diagnosed WHO grade 3 or 4 IDH1-mutant astrocytomas with loss of nuclear ATRX. The samples were drawn from NOA16, a multicentre, single-arm, open-label phase I trial in Germany that tested a mutant IDH1 peptide vaccine in humans for the first time. Genomic DNA for TCRB sequencing was extracted from EDTA blood using the DNeasy Blood and Tissue Kit.

Here the chain combines TRBV7-2 and TRBJ2-7; the D gene is possibly TRBD1 or TRBD2, with 5 bases matching each. The sequence was obtained from a man in his forties with glioma. The sample in question was PBMCs, obtained from a glioma patient whose treatment included an IDH1 peptide vaccine. The DNA is as follows: TGTGCCAGCAGCTTAGGGCAGGGAGTTAACGAGCAGTACTTC. This is translated as CASSLGQGVNEQYF.